The rows below give T cell receptor beta chains drawn from one sample of a study of cytomegalovirus exposure and HLA in healthy donors. Only in-frame clones appear in the TCRdb table, and some are missing; sequencing was by immunoSEQ multiplex PCR. The repertoire includes roughly 150,000 clones, roughly four fifths of them detected once, and approximately 2% sits in the top ten. What was sequenced was PBMCs. These TCRs come from a man aged 30 to 39 in good health and CMV-seronegative. CDR3s include the opening cysteine and the closing phenylalanine or tryptophan. D genes are given only for firm matches. Clone size is given for some rows only: seen once, a few or many times, or a class if the clone is expanded.

j_call clone_size d_call v_call cdr3_aa cdr3_nt
TRBJ1-5 NA NA TRBV27 CASSLWQGSNQPQHF TGTGCCAGCAGTTTATGGCAGGGTAGCAATCAGCCCCAGCATTTT
TRBJ2-1 NA TRBD2 TRBV10-3 CAISPGTSLNEQFF TGTGCCATCAGTCCCGGGACTAGTTTAAATGAGCAGTTCTTC
TRBJ1-3 NA NA TRBV2 CASSKTGNSGNTIYF TGTGCCAGCAGTAAAACAGGAAACTCTGGAAACACCATATATTTT
TRBJ2-3 NA NA TRBV27 CASSFRGTDTQYF TGTGCCAGCAGTTTTCGGGGCACAGATACGCAGTATTTT
TRBJ2-3 NA NA TRBV6-4 CASSTGFTDTQYF TGTGCCAGCAGCACAGGGTTCACAGATACGCAGTATTTT
TRBJ1-2 once NA TRBV5-6 CASRPGTPESGYTF TGTGCCAGCAGACCCGGGACACCCGAGAGTGGCTACACCTTC
TRBJ2-6 NA NA TRBV6-5 CASSLSSGANVLTF TGTGCCAGCAGCCTAAGCTCTGGGGCCAACGTCCTGACTTTC
TRBJ2-3 NA NA TRBV5-1 CASSLIPGQDTQYF TGCGCCAGCAGCTTAATACCGGGACAAGATACGCAGTATTTT
TRBJ2-2 NA NA TRBV5-1 CASSSQANTGELFF TGCGCCAGCAGCTCCCAGGCGAACACCGGGGAGCTGTTTTTT
TRBJ1-2 NA NA TRBV5-1 CASSPPTGYGYTF TGCGCCAGCAGCCCTCCGACAGGCTATGGCTACACCTTC
TRBJ2-5 NA NA TRBV7-6 CASKSSGQVYF TGTGCCAGCAAATCCTCGGGACAAGTATACTTC
TRBJ2-5 NA TRBD2 TRBV27 CASSPGLAGVRETQYF TGTGCCAGCAGTCCGGGACTAGCGGGAGTAAGAGAGACCCAGTACTTC
TRBJ2-1 NA TRBD1 TRBV10-2 CASSESGTGMFF TGCGCCAGCAGTGAGTCTGGGACAGGGATGTTCTTC
TRBJ2-3 NA TRBD2 TRBV30 CAWNRLAGSTDTQYF TGTGCCTGGAATCGACTAGCGGGTAGCACAGATACGCAGTATTTT
TRBJ1-1 NA NA TRBV5-1 CASSPGQNTEAFF TGCGCCAGCAGCCCGGGACAGAACACTGAAGCTTTCTTT
TRBJ1-2 NA NA TRBV25-1 CASSFSYGYTF TGTGCCAGCAGTTTTAGCTATGGCTACACCTTC
TRBJ2-3 once NA TRBV9 CASSAHRYTDTQYF TGTGCCAGCAGCGCACACCGTTACACAGATACGCAGTATTTT
TRBJ2-1 NA TRBD2 TRBV7-9 CASSLKAGDNNEQFF TGTGCCAGCAGCTTAAAGGCGGGAGACAACAATGAGCAGTTCTTC
TRBJ1-3 NA NA TRBV13 CASSLDSRQGGNTIYF TGTGCCAGCAGCTTAGACTCCCGCCAGGGCGGAAACACCATATATTTT
TRBJ2-2 NA TRBD2 TRBV4-2 CASSGTSGRNTGELFF TGTGCCAGCTCCGGGACTAGCGGGAGAAACACCGGGGAGCTGTTTTTT
TRBJ1-5 few TRBD1 TRBV7-8 CASSGDRVGNQPQHF TGTGCCAGCAGCGGGGACAGGGTGGGCAATCAGCCCCAGCATTTT
TRBJ2-7 NA TRBD1 TRBV7-6 CASSSGQGFYEQYF TGTGCCAGCAGCTCGGGACAGGGCTTCTACGAGCAGTACTTC
TRBJ2-5 NA TRBD2 TRBV4-1 CASSQGHSGEGETQYF TGCGCCAGCAGCCAAGGCCATAGCGGGGAGGGAGAGACCCAGTACTTC
TRBJ2-7 NA TRBD1 TRBV9 CASSDPVGQGAGEQYF TGTGCCAGCAGCGATCCAGTGGGACAGGGGGCTGGGGAGCAGTACTTC
TRBJ2-5 once TRBD2 TRBV15 CATSRDGRESKYF TGTGCCACCAGCAGAGATGGGCGGGAGTCGAAGTACTTC
TRBJ2-2 few NA TRBV28 CASSLGQLTTGELFF TGTGCCAGCAGTTTAGGACAGCTGACGACCGGGGAGCTGTTTTTT
TRBJ2-7 few NA TRBV7-8 CASSLESIGGYEQYF TGTGCCAGCAGCTTAGAGTCAATAGGGGGTTACGAGCAGTACTTC
TRBJ1-4 NA NA TRBV6-6 CASREVGNEKLFF TGTGCCAGCAGGGAGGTAGGGAATGAAAAACTGTTTTTT
TRBJ1-2 few TRBD1 TRBV28 CASRQGKNYGYTF TGTGCCAGCCGACAGGGTAAAAACTATGGCTACACCTTC
TRBJ2-5 once TRBD2 TRBV2 CASSGLAGGWEETQYF TGTGCCAGCAGTGGACTAGCGGGAGGTTGGGAAGAGACCCAGTACTTC
TRBJ2-2 NA NA TRBV6-1 CASSVYRVNTGELFF TGTGCCAGCAGTGTATACAGGGTTAACACCGGGGAGCTGTTTTTT
TRBJ1-4 NA NA TRBV6-1 CASQVATNEKLFF TGTGCCAGCCAGGTTGCAACTAATGAAAAACTGTTTTTT
TRBJ2-7 NA TRBD1 TRBV12-5 CASGLVRWIQGESYEQYF TGTGCTAGTGGTTTGGTACGATGGATCCAGGGGGAATCCTACGAGCAGTACTTC
TRBJ2-7 NA TRBD1 TRBV7-6 CASSPTGYEQYF TGTGCCAGCAGCCCGACAGGGTACGAGCAGTACTTC
TRBJ2-1 NA NA TRBV18 CASSPRDTGDPSYNEQFF TGTGCCAGCTCACCACGCGACACGGGGGACCCCTCCTACAATGAGCAGTTCTTC
TRBJ2-3 NA NA TRBV4-1 CASSPVPGHQESTDTQYF TGCGCCAGCAGCCCGGTCCCGGGACACCAGGAAAGCACAGATACGCAGTATTTT
TRBJ2-5 once TRBD1 TRBV6-1 CASSGRQGQETQYF TGTGCCAGCAGTGGTCGACAGGGCCAAGAGACCCAGTACTTC
TRBJ2-1 NA NA TRBV5-1 CASSLTGPPYNEQFF TGCGCCAGCAGCCTTACAGGCCCCCCCTACAATGAGCAGTTCTTC
TRBJ1-2 NA NA TRBV10-3 CAISQGNYGYTF TGTGCCATCAGCCAGGGGAACTATGGCTACACCTTC
TRBJ2-7 few NA TRBV6-5 CASSQGLQPREQYF TGTGCCAGCAGCCAGGGTCTCCAACCTCGCGAGCAGTACTTC
TRBJ2-1 NA TRBD2 TRBV28 CASSSETSGRFHEQFF TGTGCCAGCAGTTCCGAGACTAGCGGGAGATTCCATGAGCAGTTCTTC
TRBJ2-1 few TRBD2 TRBV28 CASSLSRGLAENNEQFF TGTGCCAGCAGTTTAAGTAGGGGACTAGCGGAGAACAATGAGCAGTTCTTC
TRBJ2-3 NA TRBD2 TRBV7-2 CASSLNGGRETQYF TGTGCCAGCAGCTTAAATGGCGGGAGGGAAACGCAGTATTTT
TRBJ1-2 few NA TRBV19 CASSTAIRANYGYTF TGTGCCAGTAGTACAGCTATCAGGGCTAACTATGGCTACACCTTC
TRBJ1-2 NA NA TRBV5-1 CASSLEAGPNGYTF TGCGCCAGCAGCTTGGAGGCGGGTCCTAATGGCTACACCTTC
TRBJ2-6 NA NA TRBV5-1 CASSLGYSSGANVLTF TGCGCCAGCAGCTTGGGATACAGCTCTGGGGCCAACGTCCTGACTTTC
TRBJ1-4 few NA TRBV27 CAIDRSTNEKLFF TGTGCCATTGACAGATCAACTAATGAAAAACTGTTTTTT
TRBJ1-4 NA TRBD1 TRBV30 CAWSGPRDRDFQKLFF TGTGCCTGGAGTGGTCCTAGGGACAGGGATTTTCAAAAACTGTTTTTT
TRBJ1-3 NA NA TRBV7-9 CASSPFRGSGNTIYF TGTGCCAGCAGCCCCTTTCGAGGGTCTGGAAACACCATATATTTT
TRBJ1-4 NA NA TRBV10-3 CAISDRAREKLFF TGTGCCATCAGTGACAGGGCAAGGGAAAAACTGTTTTTT
TRBJ2-7 NA NA TRBV7-3 CASSLTQTGFYEQYF TGTGCCAGCAGCTTAACGCAAACGGGTTTCTACGAGCAGTACTTC
TRBJ2-3 NA TRBD1 TRBV7-3 CASSSTGGLGTDTQYF TGTGCCAGCAGCTCTACAGGGGGCCTAGGAACAGATACGCAGTATTTT
TRBJ2-3 NA TRBD2 TRBV7-3 CASSGSLLLAGGSTDTQYF TGTGCCAGCAGCGGCTCGCTACTACTAGCGGGAGGTTCCACAGATACGCAGTATTTT
TRBJ2-7 NA NA TRBV5-1 CASSFSSESYEQYF TGCGCCAGCAGCTTTAGTAGCGAATCCTACGAGCAGTACTTC